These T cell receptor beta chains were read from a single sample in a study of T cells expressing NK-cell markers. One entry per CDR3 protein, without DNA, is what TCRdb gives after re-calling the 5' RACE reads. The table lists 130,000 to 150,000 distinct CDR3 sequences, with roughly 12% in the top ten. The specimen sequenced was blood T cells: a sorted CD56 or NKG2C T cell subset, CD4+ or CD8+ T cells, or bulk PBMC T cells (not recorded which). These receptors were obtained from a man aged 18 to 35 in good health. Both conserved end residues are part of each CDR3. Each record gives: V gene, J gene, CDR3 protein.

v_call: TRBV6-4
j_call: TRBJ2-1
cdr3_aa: CATSPGSFNEQFF

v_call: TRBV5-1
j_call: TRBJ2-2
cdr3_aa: CASSLGEGTLTGELFF

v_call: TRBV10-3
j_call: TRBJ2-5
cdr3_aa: CAIKETEQETQYF

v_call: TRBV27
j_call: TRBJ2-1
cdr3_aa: CASSSDGRYNEQFF

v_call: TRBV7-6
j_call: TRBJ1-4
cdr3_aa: CASSQDKGERATNEKLFF

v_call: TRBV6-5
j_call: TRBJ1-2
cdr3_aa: CASSYSKRLYGYTF

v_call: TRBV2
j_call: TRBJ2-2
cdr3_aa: CASRTDTPTGELFF

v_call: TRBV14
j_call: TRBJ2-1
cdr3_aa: CASSQLGTSGREDEQFF

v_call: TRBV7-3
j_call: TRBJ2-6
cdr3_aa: CASSPESGRHGANVLTF

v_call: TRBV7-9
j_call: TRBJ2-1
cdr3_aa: CASSLIASHNEQFF

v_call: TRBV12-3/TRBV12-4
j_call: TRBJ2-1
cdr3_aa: CASSTGTSSYNEQFF

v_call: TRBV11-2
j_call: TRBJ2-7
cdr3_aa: CASSAKQGTLYEQYF

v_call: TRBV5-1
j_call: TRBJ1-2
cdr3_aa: CASARGADGYTF

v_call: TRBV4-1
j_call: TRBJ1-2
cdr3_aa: CASRAINYGYTF

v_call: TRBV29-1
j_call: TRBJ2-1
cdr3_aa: CSVVFHHDSYNEQFF

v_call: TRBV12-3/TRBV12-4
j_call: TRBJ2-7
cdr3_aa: CASSPLWTYEQYF

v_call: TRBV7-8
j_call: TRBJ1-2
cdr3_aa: CASSLEAVLNYGYTF

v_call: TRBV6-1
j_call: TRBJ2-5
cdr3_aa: CASRINRGAETQYF

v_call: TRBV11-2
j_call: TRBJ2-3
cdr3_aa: CASSLLPVETGGITDTQYF

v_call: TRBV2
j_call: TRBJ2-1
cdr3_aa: CASSFSSGSSYNEQFF

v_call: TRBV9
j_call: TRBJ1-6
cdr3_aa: CASSAPVGPNSPLHF

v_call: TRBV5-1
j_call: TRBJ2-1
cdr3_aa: CASSFTSVSSYNEQFF

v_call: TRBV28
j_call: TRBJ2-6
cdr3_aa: CASRRGQAGANVLTF

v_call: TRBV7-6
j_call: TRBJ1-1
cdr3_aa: CASSLAWGSTEAFF

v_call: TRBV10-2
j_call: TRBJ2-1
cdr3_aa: CATSRVVSLNEQFF

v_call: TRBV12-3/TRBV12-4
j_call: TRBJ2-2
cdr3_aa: CASSTRLAGDSGELFF

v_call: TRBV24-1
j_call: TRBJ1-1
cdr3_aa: CATQGLMNTEAFF

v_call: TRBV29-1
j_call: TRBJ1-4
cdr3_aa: CSVGARGGSNEKLFF

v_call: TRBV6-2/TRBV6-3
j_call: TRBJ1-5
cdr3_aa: CASSRTEPSQPQHF

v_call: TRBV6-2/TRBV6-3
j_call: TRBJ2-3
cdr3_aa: CASSYSSLMGHRTDTQYF

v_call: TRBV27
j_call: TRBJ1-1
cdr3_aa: CASRAGTGITEAFF

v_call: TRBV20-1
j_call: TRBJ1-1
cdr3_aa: CSALDRGYHTEAFF